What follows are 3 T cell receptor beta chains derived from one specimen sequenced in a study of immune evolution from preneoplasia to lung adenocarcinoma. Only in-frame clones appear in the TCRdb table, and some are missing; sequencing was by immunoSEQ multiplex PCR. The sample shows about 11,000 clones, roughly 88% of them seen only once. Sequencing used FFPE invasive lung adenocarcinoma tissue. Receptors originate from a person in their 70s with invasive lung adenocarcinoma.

CDR3 in amino acids: CASSPREQGTGTDTQYF. CDR3 DNA: TGTGCCAGCTCACCACGGGAACAGGGTACGGGCACAGATACGCAGTATTTT. The gene calls are TRBV18 and TRBJ2-3; perhaps TRBD1 as D (6 bases). This CDR3 spans 17 amino acids. Per the germline V gene, CDR1 is KGHSH and CDR2 is LQKENI. Trimming shortened V by 1 base and J by 1 base, and 15 bases separated the two germline ends. Using reference TRBV18 and TRBJ2-3 for the parts outside the CDR3, the full variable domain is NAGVMQNPRHLVRRRGQEARLRCSPMKGHSHVYWYRQLPEEGLKFMVYLQKENIIDESGMPKERFSAEFPKEGPSILRIQQVVRGDSAAYFCASSPREQGTGTDTQYFGPGTRLTVL.

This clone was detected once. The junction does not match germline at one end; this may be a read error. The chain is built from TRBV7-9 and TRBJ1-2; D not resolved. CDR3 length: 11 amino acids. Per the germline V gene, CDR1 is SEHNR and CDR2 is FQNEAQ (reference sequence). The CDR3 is CASSLNFGYTF. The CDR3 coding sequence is TGTGCCAGCAGCCTAAACTTTGGCTACACCTTC.

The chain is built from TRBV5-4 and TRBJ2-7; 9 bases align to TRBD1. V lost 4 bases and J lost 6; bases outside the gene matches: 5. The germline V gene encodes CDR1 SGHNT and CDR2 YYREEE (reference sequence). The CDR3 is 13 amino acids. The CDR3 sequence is CASSQGDRAEQYF. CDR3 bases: TGTGCCAGCAGCCAAGGGGACAGGGCCGAGCAGTACTTC. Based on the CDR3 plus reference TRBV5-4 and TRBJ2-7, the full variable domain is ETGVTQSPTHLIKTRGQQVTLRCSSQSGHNTVSWYQQALGQGPQFIFQYYREEENGRGNFPPRFSGLQFPNYSSELNVNALELDDSALYLCASSQGDRAEQYFGPGTRLTVT.